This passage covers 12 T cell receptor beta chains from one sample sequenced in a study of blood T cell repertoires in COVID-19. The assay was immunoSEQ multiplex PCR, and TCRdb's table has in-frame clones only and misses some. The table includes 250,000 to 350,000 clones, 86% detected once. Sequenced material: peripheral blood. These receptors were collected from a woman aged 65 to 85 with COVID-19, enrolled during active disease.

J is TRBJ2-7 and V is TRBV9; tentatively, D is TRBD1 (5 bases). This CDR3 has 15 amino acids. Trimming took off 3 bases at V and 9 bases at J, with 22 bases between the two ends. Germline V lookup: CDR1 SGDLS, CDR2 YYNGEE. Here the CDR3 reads CASSATGTFPQGQYF. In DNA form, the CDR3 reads TGTGCCAGCAGCGCAACAGGTACCTTCCCCCAGGGGCAGTACTTC.

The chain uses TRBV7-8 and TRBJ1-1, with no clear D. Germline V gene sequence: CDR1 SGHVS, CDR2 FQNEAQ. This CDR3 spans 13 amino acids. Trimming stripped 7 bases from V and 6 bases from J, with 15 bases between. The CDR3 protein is CASNKERAAEAFF. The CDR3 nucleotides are TGTGCCAGCAACAAAGAGAGGGCTGCTGAAGCTTTCTTT.

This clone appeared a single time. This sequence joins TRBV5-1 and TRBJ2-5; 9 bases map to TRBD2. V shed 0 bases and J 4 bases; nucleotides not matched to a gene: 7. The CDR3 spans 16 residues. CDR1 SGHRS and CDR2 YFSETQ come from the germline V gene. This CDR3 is CASSLGDSGGGETQYF. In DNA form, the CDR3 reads TGCGCCAGCAGCTTGGGGGATAGCGGGGGCGGAGAGACCCAGTACTTC.

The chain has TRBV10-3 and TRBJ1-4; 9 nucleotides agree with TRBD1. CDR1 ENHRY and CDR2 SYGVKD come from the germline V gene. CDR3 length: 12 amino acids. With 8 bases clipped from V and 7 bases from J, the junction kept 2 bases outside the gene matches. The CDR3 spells CAISGQGEKLFF. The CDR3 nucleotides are TGTGCCATCTCGGGACAGGGTGAAAAACTGTTTTTT.

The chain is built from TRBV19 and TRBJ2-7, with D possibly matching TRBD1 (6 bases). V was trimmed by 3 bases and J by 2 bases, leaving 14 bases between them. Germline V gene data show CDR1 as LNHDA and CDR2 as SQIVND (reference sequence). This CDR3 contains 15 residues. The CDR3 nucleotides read TGTGCCAGTAGTATCGCGACAGGACTTACCTACGAGCAGTACTTC. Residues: CASSIATGLTYEQYF.

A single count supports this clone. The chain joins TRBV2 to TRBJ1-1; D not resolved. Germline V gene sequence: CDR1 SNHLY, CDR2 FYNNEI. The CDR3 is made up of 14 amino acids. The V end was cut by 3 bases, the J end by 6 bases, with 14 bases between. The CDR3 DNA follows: TGTGCCAGCAGTGACCCGGGCTCGAGGGCTGAAGCTTTCTTT. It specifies CASSDPGSRAEAFF.

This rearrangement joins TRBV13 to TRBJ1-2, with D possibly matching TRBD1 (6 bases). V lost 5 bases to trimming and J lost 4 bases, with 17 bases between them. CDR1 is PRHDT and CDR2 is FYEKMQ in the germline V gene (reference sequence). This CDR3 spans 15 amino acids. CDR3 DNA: TGTGCCAGCAGCCTCACGGACAGCCTAACCTATGGCTACACCTTC. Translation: CASSLTDSLTYGYTF.

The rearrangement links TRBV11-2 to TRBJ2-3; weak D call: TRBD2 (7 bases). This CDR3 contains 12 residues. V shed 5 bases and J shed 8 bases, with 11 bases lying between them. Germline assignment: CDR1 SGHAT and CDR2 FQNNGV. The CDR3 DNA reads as TGTGCCAGCAGCGGGGGCGGGGGTACGCAGTATTTT. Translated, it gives CASSGGGGTQYF. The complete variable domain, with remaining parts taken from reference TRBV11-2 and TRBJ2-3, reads EAGVAQSPRYKIIEKRQSVAFWCNPISGHATLYWYQQILGQGPKLLIQFQNNGVVDDSQLPKDRFSAERLKGVDSTLKIQPAKLEDSAVYLCASSGGGGTQYFGPGTRLTVL.

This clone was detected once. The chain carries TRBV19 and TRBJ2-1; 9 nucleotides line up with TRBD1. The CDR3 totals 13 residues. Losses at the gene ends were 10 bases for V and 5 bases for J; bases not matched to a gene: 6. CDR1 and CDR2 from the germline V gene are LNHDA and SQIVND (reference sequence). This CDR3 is CATLGQGHNEQFF. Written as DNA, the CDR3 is TGTGCCACCCTGGGACAGGGCCACAATGAGCAGTTCTTC. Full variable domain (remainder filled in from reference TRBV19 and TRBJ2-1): DGGITQSPKYLFRKEGQNVTLSCEQNLNHDAMYWYRQDPGQGLRLIYYSQIVNDFQKGDIAEGYSVSREKKESFPLTVTSAQKNPTAFYLCATLGQGHNEQFFGPGTRLTVL.

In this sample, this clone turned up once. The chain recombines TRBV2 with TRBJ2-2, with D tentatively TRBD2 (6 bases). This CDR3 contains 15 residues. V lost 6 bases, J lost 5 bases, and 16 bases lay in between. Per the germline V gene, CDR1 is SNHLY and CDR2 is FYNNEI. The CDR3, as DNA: TGTGCCAGCAGGGCTGAAGGAGGGTCAACCGGGGAGCTGTTTTTT. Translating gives CASRAEGGSTGELFF.

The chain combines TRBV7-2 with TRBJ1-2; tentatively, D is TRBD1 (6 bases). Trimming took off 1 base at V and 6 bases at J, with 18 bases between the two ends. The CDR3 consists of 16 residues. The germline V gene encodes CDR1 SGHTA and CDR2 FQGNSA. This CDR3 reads CASSLDGTLDYDGYTF. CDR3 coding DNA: TGTGCCAGCAGCTTAGACGGGACACTGGATTACGATGGCTACACCTTC. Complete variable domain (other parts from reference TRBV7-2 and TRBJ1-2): GAGVSQSPSNKVTEKGKDVELRCDPISGHTALYWYRQSLGQGLEFLIYFQGNSAPDKSGLPSDRFSAERTGGSVSTLTIQRTQQEDSAVYLCASSLDGTLDYDGYTFGSGTRLTVV.

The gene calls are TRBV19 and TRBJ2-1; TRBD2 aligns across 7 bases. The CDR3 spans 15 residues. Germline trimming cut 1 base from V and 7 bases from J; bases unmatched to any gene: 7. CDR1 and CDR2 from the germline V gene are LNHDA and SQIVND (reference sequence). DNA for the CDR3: TGTGCCAGTAGTATAGCCGCCGGGACTACGAATGAGCAGTTCTTC. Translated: CASSIAAGTTNEQFF.